This TCR beta chain is from a study of early T cells in non-severe SARS-CoV-2 infection. The CDR3 is made up of 13 amino acids. Germline values: CDR1 MDHEN, CDR2 SYDVKM. With 8 bases removed from V and 4 bases from J, the gap between germline ends came to 13 bases. TCRdb redid the calling of the 5' RACE reads with MiXCR, one entry per CDR3 protein. The sample holds about 80,000 distinct CDR3 sequences; roughly 13% are singletons and the top ten take about 10%. The sequencing sample was made of whole blood. The chain combines TRBV28 with TRBJ2-3, with D perhaps given as TRBD1 or TRBD2 (6 bases each). The TCR comes from an adult who was a healthcare worker with PCR-confirmed SARS-CoV-2 infection or an uninfected control (not recorded which). CDR3 nucleotide sequence: TGTGCCAGCGAGGGGGGTACGGCAGATACGCAGTATTTT. Its translation is CASEGGTADTQYF.